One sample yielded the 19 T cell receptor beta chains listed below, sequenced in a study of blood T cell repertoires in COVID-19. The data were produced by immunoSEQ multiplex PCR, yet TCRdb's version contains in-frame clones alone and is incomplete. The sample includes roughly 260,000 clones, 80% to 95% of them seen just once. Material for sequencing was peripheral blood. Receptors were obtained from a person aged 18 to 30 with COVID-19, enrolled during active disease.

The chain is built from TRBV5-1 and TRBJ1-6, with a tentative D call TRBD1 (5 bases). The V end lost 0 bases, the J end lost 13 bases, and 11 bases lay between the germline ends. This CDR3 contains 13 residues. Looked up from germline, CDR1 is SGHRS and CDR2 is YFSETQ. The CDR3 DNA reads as TGCGCCAGCAGCTTGGGGCAGGGTGATCCCCTCCACTTT. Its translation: CASSLGQGDPLHF.

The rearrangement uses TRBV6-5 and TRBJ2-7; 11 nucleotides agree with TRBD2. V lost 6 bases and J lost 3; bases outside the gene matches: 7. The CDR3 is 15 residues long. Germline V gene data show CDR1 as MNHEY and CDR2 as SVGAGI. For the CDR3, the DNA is TGTGCCAGCAGCAGTAGACTAGCGGGATACTACGAGCAGTACTTC. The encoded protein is CASSSRLAGYYEQYF.

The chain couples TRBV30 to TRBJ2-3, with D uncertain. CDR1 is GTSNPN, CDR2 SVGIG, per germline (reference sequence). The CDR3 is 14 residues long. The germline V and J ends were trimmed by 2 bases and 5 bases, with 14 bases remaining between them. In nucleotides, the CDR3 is TGTGCCTGGAGTCCCATTGCGAGATTAGATACGCAGTATTTT. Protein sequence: CAWSPIARLDTQYF.

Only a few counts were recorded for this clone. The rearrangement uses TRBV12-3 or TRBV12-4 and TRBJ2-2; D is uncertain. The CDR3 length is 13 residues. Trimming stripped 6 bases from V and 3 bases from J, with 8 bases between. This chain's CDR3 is CASSPAYTGELFF. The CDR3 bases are TGTGCCAGCAGCCCAGCGTACACCGGGGAGCTGTTTTTT.

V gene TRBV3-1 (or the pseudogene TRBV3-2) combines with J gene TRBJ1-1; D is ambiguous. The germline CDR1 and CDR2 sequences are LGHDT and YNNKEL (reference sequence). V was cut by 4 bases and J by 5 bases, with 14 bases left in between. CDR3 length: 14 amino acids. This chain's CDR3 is CASSPNQESTEAFF. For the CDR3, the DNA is TGTGCCAGCAGCCCCAATCAAGAGAGTACTGAAGCTTTCTTT.

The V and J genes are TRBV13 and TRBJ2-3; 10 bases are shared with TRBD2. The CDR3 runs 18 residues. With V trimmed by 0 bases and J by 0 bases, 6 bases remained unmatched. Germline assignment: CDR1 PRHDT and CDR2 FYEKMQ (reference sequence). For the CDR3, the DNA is TGTGCCAGCAGCTTAGGTCTAGCGGGAGAACCTAGCACAGATACGCAGTATTTT. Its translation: CASSLGLAGEPSTDTQYF.

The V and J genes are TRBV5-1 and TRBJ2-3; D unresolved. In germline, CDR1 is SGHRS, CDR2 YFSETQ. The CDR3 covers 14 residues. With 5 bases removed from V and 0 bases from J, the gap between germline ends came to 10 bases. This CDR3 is CASSLEWSTDTQYF. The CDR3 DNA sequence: TGCGCCAGCAGTCTGGAGTGGAGCACAGATACGCAGTATTTT.

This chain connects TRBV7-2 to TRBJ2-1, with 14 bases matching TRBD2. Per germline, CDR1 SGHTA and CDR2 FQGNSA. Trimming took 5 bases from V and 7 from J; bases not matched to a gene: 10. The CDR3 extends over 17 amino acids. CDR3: CASSMTSGRAGANEQFF. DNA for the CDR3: TGTGCCAGCAGCATGACTAGCGGGAGGGCCGGGGCGAATGAGCAGTTCTTC. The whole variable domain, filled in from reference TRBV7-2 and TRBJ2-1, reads GAGVSQSPSNKVTEKGKDVELRCDPISGHTALYWYRQSLGQGLEFLIYFQGNSAPDKSGLPSDRFSAERTGGSVSTLTIQRTQQEDSAVYLCASSMTSGRAGANEQFFGPGTRLTVL.

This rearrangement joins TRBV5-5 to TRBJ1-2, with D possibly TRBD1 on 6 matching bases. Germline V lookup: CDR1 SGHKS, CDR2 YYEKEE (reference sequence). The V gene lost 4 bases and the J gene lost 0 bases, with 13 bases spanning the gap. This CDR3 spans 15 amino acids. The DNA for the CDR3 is TGTGCCAGCAGCCCCTTAGGACAGCCTAACTATGGCTACACCTTC. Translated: CASSPLGQPNYGYTF. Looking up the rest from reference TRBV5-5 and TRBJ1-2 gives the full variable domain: DAGVTQSPTHLIKTRGQQVTLRCSPISGHKSVSWYQQVLGQGPQFIFQYYEKEERGRGNFPDRFSARQFPNYSSELNVNALLLGDSALYLCASSPLGQPNYGYTFGSGTRLTVV.

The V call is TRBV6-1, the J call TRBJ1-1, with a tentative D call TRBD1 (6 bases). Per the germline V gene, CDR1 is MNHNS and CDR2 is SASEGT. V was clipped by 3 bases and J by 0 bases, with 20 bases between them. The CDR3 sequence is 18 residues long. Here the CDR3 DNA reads TGTGCCAGCAGTGAGTATTCAGTCTCGGGGACATTGAACACTGAAGCTTTCTTT. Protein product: CASSEYSVSGTLNTEAFF.

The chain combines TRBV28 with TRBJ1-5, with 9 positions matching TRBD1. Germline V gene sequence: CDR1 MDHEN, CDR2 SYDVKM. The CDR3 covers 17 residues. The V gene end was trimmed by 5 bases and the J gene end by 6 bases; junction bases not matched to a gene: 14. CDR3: CASSLTEGQGFIQPQHF. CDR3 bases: TGTGCCAGCAGTCTCACTGAGGGACAGGGTTTTATTCAGCCCCAGCATTTT.

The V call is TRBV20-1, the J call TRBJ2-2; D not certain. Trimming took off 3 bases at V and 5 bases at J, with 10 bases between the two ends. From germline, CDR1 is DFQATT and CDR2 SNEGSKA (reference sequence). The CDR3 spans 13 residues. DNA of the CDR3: TGCAGTGCTAGTTCCAGGAATACCGGGGAGCTGTTTTTT. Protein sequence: CSASSRNTGELFF.

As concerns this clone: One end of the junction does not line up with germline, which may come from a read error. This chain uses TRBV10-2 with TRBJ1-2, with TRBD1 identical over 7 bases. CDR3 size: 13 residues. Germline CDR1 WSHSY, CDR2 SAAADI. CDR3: CPSSRQGDYGYTF. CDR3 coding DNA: TGCCCCAGCAGCCGACAGGGAGACTATGGCTACACCTTC.

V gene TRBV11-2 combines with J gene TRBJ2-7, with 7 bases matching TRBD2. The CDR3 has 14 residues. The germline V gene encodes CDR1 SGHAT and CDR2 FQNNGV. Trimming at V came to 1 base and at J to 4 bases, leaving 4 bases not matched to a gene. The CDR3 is CASSLGGSAYEQYF. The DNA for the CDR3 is TGTGCCAGCAGCTTAGGCGGGAGTGCTTACGAGCAGTACTTC.

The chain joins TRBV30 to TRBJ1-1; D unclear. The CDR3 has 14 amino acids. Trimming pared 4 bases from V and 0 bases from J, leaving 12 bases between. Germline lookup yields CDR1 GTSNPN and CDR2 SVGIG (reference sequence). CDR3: CAWNRPPVNTEAFF. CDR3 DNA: TGTGCCTGGAACAGACCCCCAGTGAACACTGAAGCTTTCTTT.

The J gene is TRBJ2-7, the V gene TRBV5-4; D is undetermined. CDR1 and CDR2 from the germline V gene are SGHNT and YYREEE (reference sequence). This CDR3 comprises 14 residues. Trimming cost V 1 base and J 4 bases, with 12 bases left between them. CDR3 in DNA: TGTGCCAGCAGCTTGTCCGCGAGGCCTTACGAGCAGTACTTC. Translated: CASSLSARPYEQYF.

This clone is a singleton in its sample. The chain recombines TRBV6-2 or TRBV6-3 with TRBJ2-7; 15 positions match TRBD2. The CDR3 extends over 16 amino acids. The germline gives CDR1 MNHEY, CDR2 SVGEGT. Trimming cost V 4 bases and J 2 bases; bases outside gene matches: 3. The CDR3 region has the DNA TGTGCCAGCAGTTCCTGGACTAGCGGGAGGGCCTACGAGCAGTACTTC. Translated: CASSSWTSGRAYEQYF.

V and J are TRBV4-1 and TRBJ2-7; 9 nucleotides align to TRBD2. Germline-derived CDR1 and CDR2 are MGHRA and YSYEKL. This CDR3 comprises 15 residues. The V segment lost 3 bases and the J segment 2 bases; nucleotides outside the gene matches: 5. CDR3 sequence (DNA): TGCGCCAGCAGCCAGCGACTAGCGGATACCTACGAGCAGTACTTC. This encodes CASSQRLADTYEQYF.

The CDR3 loop reads CASSLIAGAGTGELFF. CDR3 nucleotide sequence: TGTGCCAGCAGTCTCATAGCGGGAGCCGGCACCGGGGAGCTGTTTTTT. V is TRBV28 and J is TRBJ2-2, with 9 nucleotides matching TRBD2. This CDR3 region has 16 residues. After removal of 5 bases from V and 4 bases from J, the junction contained 8 bases not matched to a gene. Germline CDR1 is MDHEN and CDR2 is SYDVKM.